The T cell receptor (beta chain) under discussion was sequenced for a study of CD8 T cells in ankylosing spondylitis. This clonotype has just a few counts. Its target is unknown. Using its own MiXCR run on the 5' RACE reads, TCRdb lists one record per CDR3 protein. The data show approximately 300,000 distinct CDR3 sequences, roughly 20% seen once. Study-wide findings and caveats: Reportedly, matched ankylosing spondylitis synovial fluid was significantly enriched for disease-linked clones.

CDR1 and CDR2 (germline): SQVTM, ANQGSEA. The CDR3 runs 14 residues. Unmatched junction bases numbered 2, after V lost 3 bases and J lost 3 bases. Material for sequencing was blood, either unsorted or a sorted T cell fraction (not recorded which). The clonotype comes from a male donor with ankylosing spondylitis or in good health (not recorded which). This sequence joins TRBV29-1 and TRBJ1-2, with 12 bases matching TRBD1. CDR3 amino acids: CSVEGQGADYGYTF. The CDR3 nucleotides read TGCAGCGTTGAGGGACAGGGGGCGGACTATGGCTACACCTTC.